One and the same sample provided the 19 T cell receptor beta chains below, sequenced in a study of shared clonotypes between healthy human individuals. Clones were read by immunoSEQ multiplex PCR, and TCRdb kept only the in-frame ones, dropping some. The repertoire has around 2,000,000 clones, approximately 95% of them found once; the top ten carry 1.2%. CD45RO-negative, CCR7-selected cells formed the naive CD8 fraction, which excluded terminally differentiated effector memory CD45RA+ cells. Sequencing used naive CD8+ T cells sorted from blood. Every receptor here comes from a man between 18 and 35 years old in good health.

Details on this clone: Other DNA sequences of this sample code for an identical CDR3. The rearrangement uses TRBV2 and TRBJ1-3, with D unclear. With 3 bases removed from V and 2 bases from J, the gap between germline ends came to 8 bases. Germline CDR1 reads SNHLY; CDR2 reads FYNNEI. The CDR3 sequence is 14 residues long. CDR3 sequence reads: CASSDWGAGNTIYF. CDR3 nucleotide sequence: TGTGCCAGCAGTGATTGGGGTGCTGGAAACACCATATATTTT.

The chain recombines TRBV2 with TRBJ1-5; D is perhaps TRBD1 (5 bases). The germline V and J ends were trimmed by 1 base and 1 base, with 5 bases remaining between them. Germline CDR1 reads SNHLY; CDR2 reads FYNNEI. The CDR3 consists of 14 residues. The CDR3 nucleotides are TGTGCCAGCAGTGAAGGGACAAGCAATCAGCCCCAGCATTTT. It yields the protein CASSEGTSNQPQHF.

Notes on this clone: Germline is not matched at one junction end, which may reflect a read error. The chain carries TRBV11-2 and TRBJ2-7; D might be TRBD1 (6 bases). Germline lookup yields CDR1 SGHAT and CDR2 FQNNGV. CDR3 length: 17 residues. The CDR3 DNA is TGTGCCAGCAGCTCTCCGCCCCGACAGGTACTCGATTACGGGCAGTACTTC. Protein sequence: CASSSPPRQVLDYGQYF.

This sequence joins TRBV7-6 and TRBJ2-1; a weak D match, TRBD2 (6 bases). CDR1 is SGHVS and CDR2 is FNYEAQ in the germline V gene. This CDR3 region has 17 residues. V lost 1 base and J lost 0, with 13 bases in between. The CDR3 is CASSLGKGTYSYNEQFF. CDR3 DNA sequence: TGTGCCAGCAGCTTAGGAAAGGGGACTTACTCCTACAATGAGCAGTTCTTC.

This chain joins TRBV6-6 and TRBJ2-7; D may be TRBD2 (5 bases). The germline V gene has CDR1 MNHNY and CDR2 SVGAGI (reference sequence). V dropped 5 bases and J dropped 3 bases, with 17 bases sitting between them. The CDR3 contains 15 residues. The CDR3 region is CASSTTGILRYEQYF. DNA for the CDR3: TGTGCCAGCAGTACCACGGGGATTCTGCGCTACGAGCAGTACTTC.

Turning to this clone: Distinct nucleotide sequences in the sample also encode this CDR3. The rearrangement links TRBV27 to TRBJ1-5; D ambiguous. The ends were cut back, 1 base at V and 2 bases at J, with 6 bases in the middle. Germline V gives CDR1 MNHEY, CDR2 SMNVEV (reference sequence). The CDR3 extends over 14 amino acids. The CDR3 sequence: CASSLLGGNQPQHF. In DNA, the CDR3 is TGTGCCAGCAGTTTATTGGGAGGCAATCAGCCCCAGCATTTT.

CDR3 protein: CASSVDGSLPYEQYF. In DNA, the CDR3 is TGTGCCAGCAGCGTAGATGGGTCTTTGCCCTACGAGCAGTACTTC. The J gene is TRBJ2-7, the V gene TRBV9; D call uncertain. This CDR3 region has 15 residues. Germline V lookup: CDR1 SGDLS, CDR2 YYNGEE. Trimming stripped 0 bases from V and 2 bases from J, with 12 bases between. Filled out from reference TRBV9 and TRBJ2-7, the complete variable domain reads DSGVTQTPKHLITATGQRVTLRCSPRSGDLSVYWYQQSLDQGLQFLIQYYNGEERAKGNILERFSAQQFPDLHSELNLSSLELGDSALYFCASSVDGSLPYEQYFGPGTRLTVT.

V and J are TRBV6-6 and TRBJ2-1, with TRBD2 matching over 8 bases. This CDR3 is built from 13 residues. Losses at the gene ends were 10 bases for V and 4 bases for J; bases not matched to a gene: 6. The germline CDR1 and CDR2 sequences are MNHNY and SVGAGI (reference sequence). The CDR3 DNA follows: TGTGCCATCATAGCGGGACCTTACAATGAGCAGTTCTTC. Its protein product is CAIIAGPYNEQFF.

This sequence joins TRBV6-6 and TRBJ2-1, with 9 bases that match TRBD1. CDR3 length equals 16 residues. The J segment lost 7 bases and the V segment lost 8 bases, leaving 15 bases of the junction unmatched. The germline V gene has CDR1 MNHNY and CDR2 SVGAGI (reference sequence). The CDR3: CASLDPHRGPPNEQFF. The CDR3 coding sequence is TGTGCCAGCTTGGACCCCCACAGGGGGCCCCCTAATGAGCAGTTCTTC.

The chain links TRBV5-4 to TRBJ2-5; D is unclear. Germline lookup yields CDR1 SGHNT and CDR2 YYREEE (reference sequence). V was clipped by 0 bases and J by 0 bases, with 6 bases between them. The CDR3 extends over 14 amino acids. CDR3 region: CASSLEVYQETQYF. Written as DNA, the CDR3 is TGTGCCAGCAGCTTGGAGGTGTACCAAGAGACCCAGTACTTC.

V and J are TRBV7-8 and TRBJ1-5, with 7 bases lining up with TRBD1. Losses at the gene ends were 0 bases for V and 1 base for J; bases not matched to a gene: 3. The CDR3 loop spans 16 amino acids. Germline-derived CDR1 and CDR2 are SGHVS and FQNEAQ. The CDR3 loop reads CASSLAGGESNQPQHF. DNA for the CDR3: TGTGCCAGCAGCTTAGCAGGGGGCGAGAGCAATCAGCCCCAGCATTTT.

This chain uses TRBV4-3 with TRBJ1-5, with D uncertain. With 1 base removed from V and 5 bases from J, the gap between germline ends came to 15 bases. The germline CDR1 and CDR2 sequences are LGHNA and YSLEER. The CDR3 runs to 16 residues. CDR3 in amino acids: CASSQVLYPEDQPQHF. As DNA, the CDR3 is TGCGCCAGCAGCCAAGTATTGTACCCAGAGGATCAGCCCCAGCATTTT.

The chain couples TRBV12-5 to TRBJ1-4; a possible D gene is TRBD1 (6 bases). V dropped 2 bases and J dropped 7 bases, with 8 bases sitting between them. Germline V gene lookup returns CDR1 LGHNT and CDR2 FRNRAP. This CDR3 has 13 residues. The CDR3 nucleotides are TGTGCTAGTGGTTTGACAGGGAGTGAAAAACTGTTTTTT. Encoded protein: CASGLTGSEKLFF.

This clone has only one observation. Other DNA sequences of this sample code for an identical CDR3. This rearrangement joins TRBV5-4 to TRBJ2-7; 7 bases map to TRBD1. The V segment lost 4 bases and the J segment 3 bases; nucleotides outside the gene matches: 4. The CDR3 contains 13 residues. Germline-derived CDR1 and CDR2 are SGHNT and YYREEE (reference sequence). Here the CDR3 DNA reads TGTGCCAGCAGCCCCGCAGGGGGCTACGAGCAGTACTTC. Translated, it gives CASSPAGGYEQYF.

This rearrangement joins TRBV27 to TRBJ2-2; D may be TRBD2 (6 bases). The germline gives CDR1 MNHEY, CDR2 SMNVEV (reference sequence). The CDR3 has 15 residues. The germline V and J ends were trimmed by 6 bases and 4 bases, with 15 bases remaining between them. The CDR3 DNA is TGTGCCAGCAGCTCTCTGGGGGGAGGCACCGGGGAGCTGTTTTTT. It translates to CASSSLGGGTGELFF.

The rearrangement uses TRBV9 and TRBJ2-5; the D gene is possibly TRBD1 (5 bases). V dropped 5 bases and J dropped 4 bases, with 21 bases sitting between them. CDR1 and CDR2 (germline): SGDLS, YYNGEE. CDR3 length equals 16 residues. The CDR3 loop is CASSSEEGALGETQYF. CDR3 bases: TGTGCCAGCAGTTCCGAGGAAGGGGCCCTCGGAGAGACCCAGTACTTC.

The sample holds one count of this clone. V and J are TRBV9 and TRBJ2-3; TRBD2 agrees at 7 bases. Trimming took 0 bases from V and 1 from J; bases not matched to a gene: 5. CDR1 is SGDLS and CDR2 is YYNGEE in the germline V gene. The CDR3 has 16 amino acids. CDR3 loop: CASSVEGGGGTDTQYF. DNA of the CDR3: TGTGCCAGCAGCGTAGAAGGCGGGGGAGGCACAGATACGCAGTATTTT.

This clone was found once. CDR3 protein: CASSFSGTGGQETQYF. The DNA of the CDR3 is TGTGCCAGCAGCTTTTCCGGGACAGGGGGCCAAGAGACCCAGTACTTC. The V and J genes are TRBV7-8 and TRBJ2-5; 11 nucleotides line up with TRBD1. This CDR3 has 16 residues. Trimming at V came to 3 bases and at J to 1 base, leaving 4 bases not matched to a gene. From germline, CDR1 is SGHVS and CDR2 FQNEAQ.

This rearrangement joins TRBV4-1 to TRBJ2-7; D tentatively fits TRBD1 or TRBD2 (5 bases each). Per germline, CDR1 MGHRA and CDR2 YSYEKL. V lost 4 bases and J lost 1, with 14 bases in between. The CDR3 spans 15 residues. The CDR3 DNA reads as TGCGCCAGCAGCCCTAGGCCGGGGCCGTCCTACGAGCAGTACTTC. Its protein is CASSPRPGPSYEQYF.